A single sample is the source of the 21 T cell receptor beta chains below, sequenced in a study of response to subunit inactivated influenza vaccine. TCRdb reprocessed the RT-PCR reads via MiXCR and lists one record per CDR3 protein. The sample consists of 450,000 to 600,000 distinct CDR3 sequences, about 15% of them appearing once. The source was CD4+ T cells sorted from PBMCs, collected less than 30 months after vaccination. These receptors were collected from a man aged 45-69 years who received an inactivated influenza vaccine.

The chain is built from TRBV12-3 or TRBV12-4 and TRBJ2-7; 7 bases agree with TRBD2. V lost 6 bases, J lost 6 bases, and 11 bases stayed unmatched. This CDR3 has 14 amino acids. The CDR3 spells CASSPLSGGSEQYF. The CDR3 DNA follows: TGTGCCAGCAGCCCTCTTTCGGGCGGGAGCGAGCAGTACTTC.

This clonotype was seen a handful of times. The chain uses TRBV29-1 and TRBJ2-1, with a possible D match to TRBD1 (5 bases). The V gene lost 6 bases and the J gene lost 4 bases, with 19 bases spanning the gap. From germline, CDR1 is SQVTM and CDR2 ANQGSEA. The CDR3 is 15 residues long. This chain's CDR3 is CSVAVIGAWYNEQFF. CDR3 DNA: TGCAGCGTCGCGGTAATTGGGGCATGGTACAATGAGCAGTTCTTC.

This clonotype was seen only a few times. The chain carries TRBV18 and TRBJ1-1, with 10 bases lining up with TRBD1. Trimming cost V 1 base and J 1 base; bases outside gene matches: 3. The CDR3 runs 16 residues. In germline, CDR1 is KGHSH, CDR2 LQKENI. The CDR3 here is CASSPRTGGSNTEAFF. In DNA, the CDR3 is TGTGCCAGCTCACCACGGACAGGGGGGTCGAACACTGAAGCTTTCTTT.

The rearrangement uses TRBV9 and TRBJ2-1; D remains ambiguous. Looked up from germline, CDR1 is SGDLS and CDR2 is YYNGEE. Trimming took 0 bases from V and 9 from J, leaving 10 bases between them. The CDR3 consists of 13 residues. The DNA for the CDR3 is TGTGCCAGCAGCGTAGCTCTGGGCGGTGAGCAGTTCTTC. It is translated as CASSVALGGEQFF.

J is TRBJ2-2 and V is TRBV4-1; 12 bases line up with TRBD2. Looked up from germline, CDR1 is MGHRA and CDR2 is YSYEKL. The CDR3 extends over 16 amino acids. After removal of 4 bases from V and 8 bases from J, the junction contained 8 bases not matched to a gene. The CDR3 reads CASSLETSGGRGELFF. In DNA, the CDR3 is TGCGCCAGCAGCCTCGAGACTAGCGGGGGCAGAGGGGAGCTGTTTTTT.

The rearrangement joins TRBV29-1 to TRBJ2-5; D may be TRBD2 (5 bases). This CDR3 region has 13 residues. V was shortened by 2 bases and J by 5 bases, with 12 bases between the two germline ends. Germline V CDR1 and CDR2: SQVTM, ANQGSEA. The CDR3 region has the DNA TGCAGCGTTGAACGTCTAGCACGGGAGACCCAGTACTTC. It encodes CSVERLARETQYF. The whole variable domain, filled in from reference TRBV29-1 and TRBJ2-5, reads SAVISQKPSRDICQRGTSLTIQCQVDSQVTMMFWYRQQPGQSLTLIATANQGSEATYESGFVIDKFPISRPNLTFSTLTVSNMSPEDSSIYLCSVERLARETQYFGPGTRLLVL.

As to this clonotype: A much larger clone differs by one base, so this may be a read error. CDR3 nucleotides: TGTGCCAGCAGAAGCAAGAACACTGAAGCTTTCTTT. It specifies CASRSKNTEAFF. The chain joins TRBV28 to TRBJ1-1; unclear D gene. The V and J ends lost 6 bases and 1 base respectively, with 6 bases between them. CDR1 and CDR2 from the germline V gene are MDHEN and SYDVKM. The CDR3 spans 12 residues.

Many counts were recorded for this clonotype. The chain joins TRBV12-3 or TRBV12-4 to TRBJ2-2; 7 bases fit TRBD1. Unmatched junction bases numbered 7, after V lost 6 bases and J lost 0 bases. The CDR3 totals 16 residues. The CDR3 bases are TGTGCCAGCAGCAAAAACACAGGGGCGAACACCGGGGAGCTGTTTTTT. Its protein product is CASSKNTGANTGELFF.

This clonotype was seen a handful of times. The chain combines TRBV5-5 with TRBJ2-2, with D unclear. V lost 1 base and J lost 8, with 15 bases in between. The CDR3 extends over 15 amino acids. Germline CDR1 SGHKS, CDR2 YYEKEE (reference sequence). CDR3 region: CASSLHLPPAGELFF. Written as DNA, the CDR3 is TGTGCCAGCAGCTTGCACCTACCTCCCGCGGGGGAGCTGTTTTTT.

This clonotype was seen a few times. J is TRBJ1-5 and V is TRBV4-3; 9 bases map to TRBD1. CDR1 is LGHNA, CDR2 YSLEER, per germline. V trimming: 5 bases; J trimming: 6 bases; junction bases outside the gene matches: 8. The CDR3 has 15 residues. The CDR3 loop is CASSYQQGAGQPQHF. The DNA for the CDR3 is TGCGCCAGCAGCTACCAACAGGGGGCCGGTCAGCCCCAGCATTTT.

Here the CDR3 reads CATSDGSLPGQSNQPQHF. CDR3 bases: TGTGCCACCAGTGATGGGTCCCTTCCGGGACAAAGCAATCAGCCCCAGCATTTT. This chain connects TRBV24-1 to TRBJ1-5; a weak D match, TRBD1 (6 bases). Germline V gene sequence: CDR1 KGHDR, CDR2 SFDVKD. V was clipped by 3 bases and J by 1 base, with 18 bases between them. The CDR3 is made up of 18 amino acids.

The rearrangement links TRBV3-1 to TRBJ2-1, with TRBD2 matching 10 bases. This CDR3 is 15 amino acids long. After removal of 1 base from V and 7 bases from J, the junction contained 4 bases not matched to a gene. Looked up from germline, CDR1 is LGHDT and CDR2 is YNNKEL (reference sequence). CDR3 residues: CASSQVLAGANEQFF. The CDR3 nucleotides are TGTGCCAGCAGCCAAGTTCTAGCGGGAGCGAATGAGCAGTTCTTC.

CDR3 bases: TGTGCCAGCAGCCAGCAGGTGACTGGGGCTTCCTACAATGAGCAGTTCTTC. Its translation: CASSQQVTGASYNEQFF. The chain couples TRBV3-1 to TRBJ2-1, with D possibly matching TRBD1 (5 bases). The CDR3 runs to 17 residues. The germline V and J ends were trimmed by 3 bases and 1 base, with 16 bases remaining between them. Germline V gives CDR1 LGHDT, CDR2 YNNKEL (reference sequence).

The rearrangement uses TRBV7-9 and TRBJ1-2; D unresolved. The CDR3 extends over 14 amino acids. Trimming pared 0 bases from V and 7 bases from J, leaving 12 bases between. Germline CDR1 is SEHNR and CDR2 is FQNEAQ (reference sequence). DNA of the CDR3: TGTGCCAGCAGCTTAGCGTTTTCCCTGGGTGGCTACACCTTC. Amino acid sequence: CASSLAFSLGGYTF.

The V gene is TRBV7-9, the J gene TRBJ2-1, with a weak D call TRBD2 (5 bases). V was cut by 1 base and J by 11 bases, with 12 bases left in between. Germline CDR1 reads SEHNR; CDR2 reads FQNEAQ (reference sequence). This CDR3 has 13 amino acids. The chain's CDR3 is CASSLGLSGKQFF. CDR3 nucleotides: TGTGCCAGCAGCTTAGGGCTATCGGGAAAGCAGTTCTTC.

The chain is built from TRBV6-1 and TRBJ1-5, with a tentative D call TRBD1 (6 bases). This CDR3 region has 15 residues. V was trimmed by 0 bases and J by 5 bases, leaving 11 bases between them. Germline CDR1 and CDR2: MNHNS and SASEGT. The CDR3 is CASSEASRGDQPQHF. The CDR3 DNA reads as TGTGCCAGCAGTGAAGCTAGCAGGGGTGATCAGCCCCAGCATTTT.

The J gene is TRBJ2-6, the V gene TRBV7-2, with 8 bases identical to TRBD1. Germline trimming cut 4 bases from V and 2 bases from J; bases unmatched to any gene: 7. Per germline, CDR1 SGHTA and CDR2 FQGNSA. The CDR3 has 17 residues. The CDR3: CASSSLDRAPGANVLTF. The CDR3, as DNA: TGTGCCAGCAGCTCCCTGGACAGGGCCCCTGGGGCCAACGTCCTGACTTTC.

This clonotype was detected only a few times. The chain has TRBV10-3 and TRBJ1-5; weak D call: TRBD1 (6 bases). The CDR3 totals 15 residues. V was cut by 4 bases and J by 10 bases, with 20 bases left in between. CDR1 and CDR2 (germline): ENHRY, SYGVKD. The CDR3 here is CAISGGRGGGQPQHF. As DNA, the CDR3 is TGTGCCATCAGTGGTGGCAGGGGAGGTGGTCAACCCCAGCATTTT.

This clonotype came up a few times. CDR3 amino acids: CASFRAGGLTGELFF. The CDR3 nucleotides are TGTGCCAGCTTCAGAGCGGGGGGTCTCACCGGGGAGCTGTTTTTT. The chain links TRBV2 to TRBJ2-2; TRBD2 matches at 9 bases. CDR1 is SNHLY, CDR2 FYNNEI, per germline. V lost 8 bases to trimming and J lost 4 bases; unmatched junction nucleotides: 8. The CDR3 totals 15 residues.

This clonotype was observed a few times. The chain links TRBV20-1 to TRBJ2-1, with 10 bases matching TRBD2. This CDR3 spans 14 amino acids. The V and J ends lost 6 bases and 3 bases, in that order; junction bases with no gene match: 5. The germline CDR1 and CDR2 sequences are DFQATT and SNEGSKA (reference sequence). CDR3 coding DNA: TGCAGTGCGCTTAGCGGGGGGATCTACAATGAGCAGTTCTTC. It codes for CSALSGGIYNEQFF.

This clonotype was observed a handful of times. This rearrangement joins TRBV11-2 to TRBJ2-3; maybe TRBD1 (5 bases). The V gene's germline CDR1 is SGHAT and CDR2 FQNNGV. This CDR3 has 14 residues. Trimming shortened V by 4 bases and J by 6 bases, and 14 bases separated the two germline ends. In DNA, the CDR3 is TGTGCCAGCAGCTCAGGGAACCACGTCGATACGCAGTATTTT. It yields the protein CASSSGNHVDTQYF.